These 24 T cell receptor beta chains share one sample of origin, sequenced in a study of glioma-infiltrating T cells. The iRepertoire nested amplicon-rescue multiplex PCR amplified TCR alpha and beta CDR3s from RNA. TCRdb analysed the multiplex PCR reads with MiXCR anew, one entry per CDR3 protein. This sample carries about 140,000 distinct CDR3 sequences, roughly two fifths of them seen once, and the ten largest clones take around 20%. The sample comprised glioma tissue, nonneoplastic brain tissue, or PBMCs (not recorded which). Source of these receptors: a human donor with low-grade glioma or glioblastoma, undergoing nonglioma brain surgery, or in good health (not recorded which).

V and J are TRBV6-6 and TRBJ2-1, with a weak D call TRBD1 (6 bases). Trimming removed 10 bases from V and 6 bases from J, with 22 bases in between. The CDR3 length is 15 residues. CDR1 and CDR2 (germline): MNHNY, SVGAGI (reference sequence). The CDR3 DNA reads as TGTGCCACTTTGAGTGGGGGCAAGAGGTCCAATGAGCAGTTCTTC. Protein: CATLSGGKRSNEQFF.

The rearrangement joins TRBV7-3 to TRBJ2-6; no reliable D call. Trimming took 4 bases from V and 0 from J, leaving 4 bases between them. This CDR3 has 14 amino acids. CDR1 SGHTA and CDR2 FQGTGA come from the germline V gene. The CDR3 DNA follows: TGTGCCAGCAGCTCTGCCTCTGGGGCCAACGTCCTGACTTTC. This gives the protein CASSSASGANVLTF. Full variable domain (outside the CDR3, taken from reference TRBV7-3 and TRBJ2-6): GAGVSQTPSNKVTEKGKYVELRCDPISGHTALYWYRQSLGQGPEFLIYFQGTGAADDSGLPNDRFFAVRPEGSVSTLKIQRTERGDSAVYLCASSSASGANVLTFGAGSRLTVL.

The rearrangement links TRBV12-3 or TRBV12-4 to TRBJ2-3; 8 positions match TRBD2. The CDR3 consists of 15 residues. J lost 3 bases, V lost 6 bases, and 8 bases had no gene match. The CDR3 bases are TGTGCCAGCAGCCCTGGGACTAGTCGTACAGATACGCAGTATTTT. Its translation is CASSPGTSRTDTQYF.

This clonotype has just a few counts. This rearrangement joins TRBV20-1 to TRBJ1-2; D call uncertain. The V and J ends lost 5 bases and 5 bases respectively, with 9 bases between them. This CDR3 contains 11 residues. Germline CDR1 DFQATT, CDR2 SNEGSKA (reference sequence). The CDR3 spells CSADDTYGYTF. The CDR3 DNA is TGCAGTGCTGACGACACGTATGGCTACACCTTC.

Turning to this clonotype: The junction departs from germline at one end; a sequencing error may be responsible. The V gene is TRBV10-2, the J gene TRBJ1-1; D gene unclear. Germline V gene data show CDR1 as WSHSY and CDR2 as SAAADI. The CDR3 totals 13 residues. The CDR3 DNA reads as TGTGCCACCGACCATGGCAGAGACACTGAAGCTTTCTTT. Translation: CATDHGRDTEAFF.

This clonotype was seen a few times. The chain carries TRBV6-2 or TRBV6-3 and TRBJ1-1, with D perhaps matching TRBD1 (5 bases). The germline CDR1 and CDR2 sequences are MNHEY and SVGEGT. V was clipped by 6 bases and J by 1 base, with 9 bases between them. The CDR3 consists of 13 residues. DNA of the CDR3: TGTGCCAGCAGAGCGACAGCGAACACTGAAGCTTTCTTT. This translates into CASRATANTEAFF.

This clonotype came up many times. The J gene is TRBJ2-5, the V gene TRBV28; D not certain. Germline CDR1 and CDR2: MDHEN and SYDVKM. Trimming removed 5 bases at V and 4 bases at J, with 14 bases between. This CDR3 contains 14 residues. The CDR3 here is CASSELRGIETQYF. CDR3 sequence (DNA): TGTGCCAGCAGTGAACTGCGCGGAATAGAGACCCAGTACTTC.

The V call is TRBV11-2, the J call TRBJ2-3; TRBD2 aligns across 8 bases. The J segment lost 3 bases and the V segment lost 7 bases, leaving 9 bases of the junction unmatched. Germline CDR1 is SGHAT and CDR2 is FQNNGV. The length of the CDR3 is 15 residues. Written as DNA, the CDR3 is TGTGCCAGCACTGTCGGTAGCGGGGTTACAGATACGCAGTATTTT. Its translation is CASTVGSGVTDTQYF.

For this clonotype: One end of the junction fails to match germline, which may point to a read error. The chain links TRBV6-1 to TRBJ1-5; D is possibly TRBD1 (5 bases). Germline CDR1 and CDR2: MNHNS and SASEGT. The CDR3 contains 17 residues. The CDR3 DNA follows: TGTGCCAACAGTGAAGCGCTTTTAAGGGGCCAAGATCAGCCCCAGCATTTT. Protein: CANSEALLRGQDQPQHF.

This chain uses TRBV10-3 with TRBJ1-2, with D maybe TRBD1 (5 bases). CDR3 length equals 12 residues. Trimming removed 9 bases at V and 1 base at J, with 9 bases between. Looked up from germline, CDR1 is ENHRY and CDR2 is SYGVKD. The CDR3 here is CAILTDNYGYTF. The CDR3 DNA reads TGTGCCATATTGACAGATAACTATGGCTACACCTTC.

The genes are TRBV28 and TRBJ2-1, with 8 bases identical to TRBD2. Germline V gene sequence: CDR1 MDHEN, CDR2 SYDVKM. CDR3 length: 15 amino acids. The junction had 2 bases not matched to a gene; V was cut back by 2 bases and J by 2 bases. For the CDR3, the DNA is TGTGCCAGCAGTTTACGGGAGGGGGCCTACAATGAGCAGTTCTTC. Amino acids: CASSLREGAYNEQFF. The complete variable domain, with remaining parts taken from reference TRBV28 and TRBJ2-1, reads DVKVTQSSRYLVKRTGEKVFLECVQDMDHENMFWYRQDPGLGLRLIYFSYDVKMKEKGDIPEGYSVSREKKERFSLILESASTNQTSMYLCASSLREGAYNEQFFGPGTRLTVL.

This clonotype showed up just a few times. CDR3: CASSHSDGTGIFWFF. The DNA for the CDR3 is TGTGCCAGCAGTCACTCAGACGGGACAGGAATCTTTTGGTTCTTC. This chain connects TRBV28 to TRBJ2-1; 8 bases match TRBD1. CDR1 MDHEN and CDR2 SYDVKM come from the germline V gene. V was clipped by 5 bases and J by 15 bases; unmatched bases: 18. The CDR3 has 15 residues.

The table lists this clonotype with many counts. DNA of the CDR3: TGTGCCAGCAGTTACAACTCCGGGACAGGATATAATTCACCCCTCCACTTT. Translated: CASSYNSGTGYNSPLHF. The chain has TRBV6-2 or TRBV6-3 and TRBJ1-6, with 8 bases fitting TRBD1. The CDR3 consists of 17 residues. Germline V gene sequence: CDR1 MNHEY, CDR2 SVGEGT. V dropped 2 bases and J dropped 4; count of bases not matched to a gene: 7.

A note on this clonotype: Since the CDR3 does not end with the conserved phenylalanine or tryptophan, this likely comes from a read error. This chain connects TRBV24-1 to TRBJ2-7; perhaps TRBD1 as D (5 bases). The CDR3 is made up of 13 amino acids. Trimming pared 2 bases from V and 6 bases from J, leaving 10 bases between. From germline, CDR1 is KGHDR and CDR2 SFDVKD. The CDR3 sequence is CATSDSLTVEQYL. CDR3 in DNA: TGTGCCACCAGTGATTCCTTGACAGTCGAGCAGTACCTC.

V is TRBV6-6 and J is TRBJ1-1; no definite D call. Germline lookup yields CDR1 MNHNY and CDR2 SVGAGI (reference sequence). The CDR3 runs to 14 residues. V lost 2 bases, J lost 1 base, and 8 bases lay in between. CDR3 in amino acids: CASSYPTGNTEAFF. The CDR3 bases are TGTGCCAGCAGTTACCCGACGGGGAACACTGAAGCTTTCTTT.

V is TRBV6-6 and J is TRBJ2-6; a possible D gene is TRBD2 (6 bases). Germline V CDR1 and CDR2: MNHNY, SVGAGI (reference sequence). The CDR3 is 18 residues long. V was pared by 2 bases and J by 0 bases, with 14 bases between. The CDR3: CASSYAGLRSSGANVLTF. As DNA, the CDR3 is TGTGCCAGCAGTTACGCGGGACTTCGGAGCTCTGGGGCCAACGTCCTGACTTTC.

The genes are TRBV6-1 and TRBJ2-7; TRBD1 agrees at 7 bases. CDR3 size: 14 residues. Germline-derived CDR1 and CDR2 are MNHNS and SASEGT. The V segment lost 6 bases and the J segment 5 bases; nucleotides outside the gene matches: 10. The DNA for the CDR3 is TGTGCCAGCAGGGGACAGTTGGATGGTAACGAGCAGTACTTC. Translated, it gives CASRGQLDGNEQYF.

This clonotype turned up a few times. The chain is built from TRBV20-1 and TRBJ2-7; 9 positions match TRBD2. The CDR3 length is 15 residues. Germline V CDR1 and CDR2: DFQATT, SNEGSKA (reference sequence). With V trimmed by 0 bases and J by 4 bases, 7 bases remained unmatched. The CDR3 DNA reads TGCAGTGCTAGAGACGGCGGGAGGGGGCGGTACGAGCAGTACTTC. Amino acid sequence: CSARDGGRGRYEQYF.

The CDR3 loop reads CASSPGGANSNQPQHF. The DNA for the CDR3 is TGCGCCAGCAGTCCCGGGGGGGCGAATAGCAATCAGCCCCAGCATTTT. The rearrangement uses TRBV4-3 and TRBJ1-5, with D perhaps TRBD1 (6 bases). V lost 6 bases and J 0 bases, leaving 15 bases between the germline ends. The length of the CDR3 is 16 residues. Looked up from germline, CDR1 is LGHNA and CDR2 is YSLEER.

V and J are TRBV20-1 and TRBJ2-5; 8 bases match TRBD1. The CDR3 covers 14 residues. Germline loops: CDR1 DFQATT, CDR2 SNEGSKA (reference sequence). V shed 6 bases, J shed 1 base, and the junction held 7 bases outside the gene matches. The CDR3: CSAPDRGAQETQYF. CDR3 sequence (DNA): TGCAGTGCGCCCGACAGGGGTGCCCAAGAGACCCAGTACTTC.

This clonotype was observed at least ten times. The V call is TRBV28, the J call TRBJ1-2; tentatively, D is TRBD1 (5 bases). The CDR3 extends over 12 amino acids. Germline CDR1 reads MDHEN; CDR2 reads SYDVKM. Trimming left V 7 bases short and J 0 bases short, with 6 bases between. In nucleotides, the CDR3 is TGTGCCAGCATGGGGCCTAACTATGGCTACACCTTC. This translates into CASMGPNYGYTF.

In DNA form, the CDR3 reads TGTGCCAGCAGCCCCTCTGAGGACAACCGAAGGGACGAGCAGTACTTC. This sequence encodes CASSPSEDNRRDEQYF. The chain combines TRBV6-1 with TRBJ2-7; possibly TRBD1 for D (5 bases). The V end was cut by 6 bases, the J end by 5 bases, with 23 bases between. The CDR3 totals 16 residues. Germline V gives CDR1 MNHNS, CDR2 SASEGT.

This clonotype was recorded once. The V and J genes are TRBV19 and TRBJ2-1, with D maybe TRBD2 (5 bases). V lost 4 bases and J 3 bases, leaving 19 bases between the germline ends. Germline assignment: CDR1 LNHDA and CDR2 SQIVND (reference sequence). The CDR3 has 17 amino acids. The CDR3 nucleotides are TGTGCCAGTAGTACGGGAAGAGACCACCTGGACTACAATGAGCAGTTCTTC. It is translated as CASSTGRDHLDYNEQFF.

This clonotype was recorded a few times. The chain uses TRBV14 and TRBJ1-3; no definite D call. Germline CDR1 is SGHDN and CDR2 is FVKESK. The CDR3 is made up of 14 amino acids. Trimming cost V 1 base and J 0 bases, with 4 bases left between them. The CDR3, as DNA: TGTGCCAGCAGCCAAGCCTACTCTGGAAACACCATATATTTT. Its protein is CASSQAYSGNTIYF.